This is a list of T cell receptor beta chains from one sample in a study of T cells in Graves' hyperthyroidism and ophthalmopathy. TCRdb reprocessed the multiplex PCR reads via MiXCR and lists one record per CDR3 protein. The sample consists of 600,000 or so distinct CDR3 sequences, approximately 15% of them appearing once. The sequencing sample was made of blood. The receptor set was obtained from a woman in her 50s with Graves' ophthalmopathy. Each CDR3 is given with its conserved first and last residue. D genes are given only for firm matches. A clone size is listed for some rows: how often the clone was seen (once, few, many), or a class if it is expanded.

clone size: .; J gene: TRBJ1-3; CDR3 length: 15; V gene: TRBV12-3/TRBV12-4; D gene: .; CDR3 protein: CASTHTGTPGNTIYF; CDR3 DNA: TGTGCCAGCACCCACACCGGGACCCCAGGAAACACCATATATTTT
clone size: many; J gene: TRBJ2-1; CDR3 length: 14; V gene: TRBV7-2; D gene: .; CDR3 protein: CASSLVSGSNEQFF; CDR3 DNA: TGTGCCAGCAGCTTAGTGTCAGGGAGCAATGAGCAGTTCTTC
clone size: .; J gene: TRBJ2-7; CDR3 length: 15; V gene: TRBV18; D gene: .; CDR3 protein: CASSPSFGAGSEQYF; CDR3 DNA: TGTGCCAGCTCACCAAGTTTCGGCGCAGGGAGCGAGCAGTACTTC
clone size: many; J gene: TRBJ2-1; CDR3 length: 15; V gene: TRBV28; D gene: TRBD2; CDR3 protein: CASSFSGVRYNEQFF; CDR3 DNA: TGTGCCAGCAGTTTTAGCGGGGTAAGGTACAATGAGCAGTTCTTC
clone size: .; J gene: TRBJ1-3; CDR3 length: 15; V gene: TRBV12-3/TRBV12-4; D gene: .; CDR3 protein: CASSPRHPPGNTIYF; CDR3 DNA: TGTGCCAGCAGTCCCCGACATCCCCCTGGAAACACCATATATTTT
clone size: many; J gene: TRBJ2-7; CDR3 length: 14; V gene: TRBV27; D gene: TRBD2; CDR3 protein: CASSPGGADYEQYF; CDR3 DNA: TGTGCCAGCAGCCCCGGGGGGGCTGACTACGAGCAGTACTTC
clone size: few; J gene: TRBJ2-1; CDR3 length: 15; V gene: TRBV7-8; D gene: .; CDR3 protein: CASSARRGTYNEQFF; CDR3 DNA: TGTGCCAGCAGCGCCCGCAGGGGAACCTACAATGAGCAGTTCTTC
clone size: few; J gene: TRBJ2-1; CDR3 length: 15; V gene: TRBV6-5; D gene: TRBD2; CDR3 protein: CASSYGAGGGNEQFF; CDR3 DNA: TGTGCCAGCAGTTACGGGGCGGGAGGGGGGAATGAGCAGTTCTTC
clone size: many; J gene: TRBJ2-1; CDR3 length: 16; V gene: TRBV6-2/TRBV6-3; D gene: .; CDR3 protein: CASSRTGRIIYNEQFF; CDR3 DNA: TGTGCCAGCAGTAGGACGGGCAGGATTATATACAATGAGCAGTTCTTC
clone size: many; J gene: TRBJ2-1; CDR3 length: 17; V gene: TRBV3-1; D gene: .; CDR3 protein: CASSPQGHQSSYNEQFF; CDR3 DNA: TGTGCCAGCAGCCCCCAGGGGCACCAGAGCTCCTACAATGAGCAGTTCTTC
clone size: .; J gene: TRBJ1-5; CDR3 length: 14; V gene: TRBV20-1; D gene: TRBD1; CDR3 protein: CSARSGQGHQPQHF; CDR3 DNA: TGCAGTGCCCGCAGCGGACAGGGACATCAGCCCCAGCATTTT
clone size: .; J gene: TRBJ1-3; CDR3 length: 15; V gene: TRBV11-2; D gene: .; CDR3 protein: CASSLEWVSGNTIYF; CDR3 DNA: TGTGCCAGCAGCTTAGAATGGGTCTCTGGAAACACCATATATTTT
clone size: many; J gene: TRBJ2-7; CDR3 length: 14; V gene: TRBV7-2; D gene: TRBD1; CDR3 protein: CASRSRTGPSEQYF; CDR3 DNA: TGTGCCAGCAGATCCCGGACAGGGCCCTCCGAGCAGTACTTC
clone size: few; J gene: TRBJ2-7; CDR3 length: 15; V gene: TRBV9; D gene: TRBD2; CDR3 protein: CASSPTGTRSREQYF; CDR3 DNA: TGTGCCAGCAGCCCCACCGGGACTAGGTCGCGCGAGCAGTACTTC
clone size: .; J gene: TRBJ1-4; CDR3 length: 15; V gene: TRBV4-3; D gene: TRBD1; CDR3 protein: CASSQAGTGHEKLFF; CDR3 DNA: TGCGCCAGCAGCCAAGCCGGGACAGGGCATGAAAAACTGTTTTTT
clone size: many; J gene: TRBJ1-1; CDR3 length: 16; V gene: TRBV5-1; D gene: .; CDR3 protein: CASSLGVGGVNTEAFF; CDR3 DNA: TGCGCCAGCAGCTTGGGGGTTGGGGGGGTGAACACTGAAGCTTTCTTT
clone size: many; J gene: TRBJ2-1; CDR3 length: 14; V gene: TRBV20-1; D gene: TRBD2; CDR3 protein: CSARLAGGRNEQFF; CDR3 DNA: TGCAGTGCTCGACTAGCGGGAGGGAGAAATGAGCAGTTCTTC
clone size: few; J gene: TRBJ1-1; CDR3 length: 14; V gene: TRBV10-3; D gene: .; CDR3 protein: CAISESQGRTEAFF; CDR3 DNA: TGTGCCATCAGTGAGTCTCAGGGGCGCACTGAAGCTTTCTTT
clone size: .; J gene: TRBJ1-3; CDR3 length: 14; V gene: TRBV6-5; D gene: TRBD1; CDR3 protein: CASSSGQGLGTIYF; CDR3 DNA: TGTGCCAGCAGTTCGGGACAGGGCTTGGGCACCATATATTTT
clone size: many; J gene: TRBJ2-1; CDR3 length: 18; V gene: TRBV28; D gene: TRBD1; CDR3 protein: CASSLRFSRTGHYIEQFF; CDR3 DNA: TGTGCCAGCAGTTTAAGGTTTTCCCGGACAGGACACTATATTGAGCAGTTCTTC
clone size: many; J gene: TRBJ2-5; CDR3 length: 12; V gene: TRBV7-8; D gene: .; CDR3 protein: CASSPIGETQYF; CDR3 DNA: TGTGCCAGCAGCCCAATTGGGGAGACCCAGTACTTC
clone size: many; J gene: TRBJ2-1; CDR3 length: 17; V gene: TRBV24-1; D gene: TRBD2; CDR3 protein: CATSDPDSSGAYNEQFF; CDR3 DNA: TGTGCCACCAGTGATCCCGACTCTAGCGGGGCTTACAATGAGCAGTTCTTC
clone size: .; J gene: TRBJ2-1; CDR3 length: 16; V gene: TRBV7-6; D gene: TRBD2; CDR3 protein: CASSLAATSGINEQFF; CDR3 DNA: TGTGCCAGCAGCTTAGCTGCGACTAGCGGAATCAATGAGCAGTTCTTC
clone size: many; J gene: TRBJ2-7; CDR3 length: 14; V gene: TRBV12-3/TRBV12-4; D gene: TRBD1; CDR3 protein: CASRGTGTLYEQYF; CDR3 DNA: TGTGCCAGCAGGGGGACAGGGACTCTATACGAGCAGTACTTC
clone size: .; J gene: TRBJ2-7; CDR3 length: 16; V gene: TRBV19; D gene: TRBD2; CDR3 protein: CASSMGTSGSSYEQYF; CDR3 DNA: TGTGCCAGTAGTATGGGGACTAGCGGGTCCTCCTACGAGCAGTACTTC
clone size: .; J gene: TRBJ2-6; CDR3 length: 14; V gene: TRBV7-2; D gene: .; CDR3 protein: CASSPGSGANVPTF; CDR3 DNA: TGTGCCAGCAGCCCCGGCTCTGGGGCCAACGTCCCGACTTTC
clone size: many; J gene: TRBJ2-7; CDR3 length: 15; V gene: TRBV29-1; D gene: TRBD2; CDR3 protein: CSVTSGLAGSYEQYF; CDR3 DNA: TGCAGCGTTACCTCCGGACTAGCGGGGTCCTACGAGCAGTACTTC
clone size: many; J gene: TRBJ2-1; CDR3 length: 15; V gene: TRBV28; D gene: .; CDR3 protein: CASSFKRTFYNEQFF; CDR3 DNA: TGTGCCAGCAGTTTCAAGCGAACCTTTTACAATGAGCAGTTCTTC
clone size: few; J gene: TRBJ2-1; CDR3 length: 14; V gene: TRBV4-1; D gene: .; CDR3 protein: CASSQVGRANEQFF; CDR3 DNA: TGCGCCAGCAGCCAAGTGGGGCGGGCCAATGAGCAGTTCTTC
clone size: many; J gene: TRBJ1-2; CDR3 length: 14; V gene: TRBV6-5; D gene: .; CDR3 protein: CASSYSRSYYGYTF; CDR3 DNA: TGTGCCAGCAGTTACTCGAGGTCGTACTATGGCTACACCTTC
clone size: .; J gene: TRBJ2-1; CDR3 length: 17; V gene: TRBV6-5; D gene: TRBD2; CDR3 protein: CASSYRRGGSLVNEQFF; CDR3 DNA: TGTGCCAGCAGTTACAGGCGGGGCGGGAGTTTGGTCAATGAGCAGTTCTTC
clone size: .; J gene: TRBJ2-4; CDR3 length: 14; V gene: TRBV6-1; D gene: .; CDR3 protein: CASSVEGGKNIQYF; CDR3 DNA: TGTGCCAGCAGTGTGGAGGGCGGCAAAAACATTCAGTACTTC
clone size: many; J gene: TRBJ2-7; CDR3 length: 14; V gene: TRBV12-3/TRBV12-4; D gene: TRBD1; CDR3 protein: CASSLVGQGNEQYF; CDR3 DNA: TGTGCCAGCAGTTTAGTCGGACAGGGTAACGAGCAGTACTTC
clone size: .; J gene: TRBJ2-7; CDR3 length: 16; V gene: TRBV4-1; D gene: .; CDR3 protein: CASSQELGATSYEQYF; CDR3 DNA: TGCGCCAGCAGCCAAGAATTGGGTGCCACCTCCTACGAGCAGTACTTC
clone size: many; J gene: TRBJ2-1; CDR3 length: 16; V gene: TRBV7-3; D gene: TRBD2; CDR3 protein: CASSWTSGSIYNEQFF; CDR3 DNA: TGTGCCAGCAGCTGGACTAGCGGGTCAATCTACAATGAGCAGTTCTTC
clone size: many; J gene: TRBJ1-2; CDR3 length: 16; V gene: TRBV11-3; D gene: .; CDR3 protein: CASSFKTGTNFYGYTF; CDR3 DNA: TGTGCCAGCAGCTTTAAAACAGGGACGAACTTCTATGGCTACACCTTC
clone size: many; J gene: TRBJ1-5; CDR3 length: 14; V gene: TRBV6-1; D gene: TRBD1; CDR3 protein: CASSEAGGRQPQHF; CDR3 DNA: TGTGCCAGCAGCGAAGCAGGGGGGAGGCAGCCCCAGCATTTT
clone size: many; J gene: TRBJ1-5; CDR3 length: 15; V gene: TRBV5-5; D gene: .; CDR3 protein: CASSLGTGYNQPQHF; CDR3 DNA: TGTGCCAGCAGCTTGGGAACAGGGTACAATCAGCCCCAGCATTTT
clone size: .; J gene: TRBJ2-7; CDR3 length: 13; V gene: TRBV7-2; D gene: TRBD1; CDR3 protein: CASRDGTAYEQYF; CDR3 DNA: TGTGCCAGCAGGGACGGGACAGCCTACGAGCAGTACTTC
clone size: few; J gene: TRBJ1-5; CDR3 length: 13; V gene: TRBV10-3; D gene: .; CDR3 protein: CAIKRTLDQPQHF; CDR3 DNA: TGTGCCATCAAAAGGACGTTAGATCAGCCCCAGCATTTT
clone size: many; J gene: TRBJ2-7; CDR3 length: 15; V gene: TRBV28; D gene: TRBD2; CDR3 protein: CASSLSYSGDYEQYF; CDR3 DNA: TGTGCCAGCAGTTTATCTTATAGCGGGGACTACGAGCAGTACTTC
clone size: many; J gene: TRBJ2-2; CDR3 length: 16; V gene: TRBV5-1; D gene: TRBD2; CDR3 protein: CASSSRLALGTGELFF; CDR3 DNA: TGCGCCAGCAGCTCAAGACTAGCGCTGGGCACCGGGGAGCTGTTTTTT
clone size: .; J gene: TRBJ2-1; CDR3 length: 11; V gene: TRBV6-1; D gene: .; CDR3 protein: CASSTGNEQFF; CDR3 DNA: TGTGCCAGCAGTACAGGTAATGAGCAGTTCTTC
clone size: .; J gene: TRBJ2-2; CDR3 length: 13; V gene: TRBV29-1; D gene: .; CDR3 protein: CSGRGGGTGELFF; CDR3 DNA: TGCAGCGGGCGGGGAGGGGGCACCGGGGAGCTGTTTTTT
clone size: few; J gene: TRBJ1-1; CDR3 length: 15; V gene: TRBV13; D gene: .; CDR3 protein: CASSLEGGSNTEAFF; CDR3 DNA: TGTGCCAGCAGCTTAGAAGGGGGTTCTAACACTGAAGCTTTCTTT
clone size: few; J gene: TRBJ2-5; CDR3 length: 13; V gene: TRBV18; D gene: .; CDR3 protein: CASSLKGFETQYF; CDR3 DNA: TGTGCCAGCTCACTTAAAGGCTTTGAGACCCAGTACTTC
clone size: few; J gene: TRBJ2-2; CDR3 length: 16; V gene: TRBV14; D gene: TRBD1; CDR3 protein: CASSLHTGENTGELFF; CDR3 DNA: TGTGCCAGCAGCTTGCATACAGGGGAGAACACCGGGGAGCTGTTTTTT
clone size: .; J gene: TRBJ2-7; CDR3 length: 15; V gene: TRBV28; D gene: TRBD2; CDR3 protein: CASSFVRTSSYEQYF; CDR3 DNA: TGTGCCAGCAGTTTTGTAAGGACTAGCTCCTACGAGCAGTACTTC
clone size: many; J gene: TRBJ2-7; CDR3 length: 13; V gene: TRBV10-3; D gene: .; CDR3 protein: CAISRGEPYEQYF; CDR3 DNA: TGTGCCATCAGTCGAGGGGAACCCTACGAGCAGTACTTC
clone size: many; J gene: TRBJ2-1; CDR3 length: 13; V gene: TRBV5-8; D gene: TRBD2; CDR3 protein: CASRRAGVNEQFF; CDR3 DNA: TGTGCCAGCAGGCGAGCGGGAGTCAATGAGCAGTTCTTC
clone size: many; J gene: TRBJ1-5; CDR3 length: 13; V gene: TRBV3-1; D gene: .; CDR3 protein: CASSQVTNQPQHF; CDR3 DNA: TGTGCCAGCAGCCAAGTAACCAATCAGCCCCAGCATTTT
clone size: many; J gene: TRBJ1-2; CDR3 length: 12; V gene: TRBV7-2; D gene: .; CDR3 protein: CASSFDNYGYTF; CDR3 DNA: TGTGCCAGCAGCTTTGATAACTATGGCTACACCTTC
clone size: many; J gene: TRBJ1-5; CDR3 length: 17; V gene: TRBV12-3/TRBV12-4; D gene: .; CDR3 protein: CASSLISDRGSNQPQHF; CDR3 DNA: TGTGCCAGCAGTTTGATTTCCGACAGAGGGAGCAATCAGCCCCAGCATTTT
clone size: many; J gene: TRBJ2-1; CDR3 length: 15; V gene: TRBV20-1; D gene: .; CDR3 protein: CSARELERSYNEQFF; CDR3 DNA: TGCAGTGCTAGAGAACTAGAAAGGTCCTACAATGAGCAGTTCTTC